This T cell receptor (beta chain) was identified during a study of cytomegalovirus exposure and HLA in healthy donors. Use of 60 Vbeta and 13 Jbeta primers characterized the PCR. Profiling relied on immunoSEQ multiplex PCR, and the TCRdb table lists in-frame clones only, not all of them. The data contain some 69,000 clones, under 80% of them seen just once; the ten biggest clones take up around 15%. Study-wide results and caveats: Researchers counted over 150 TCR beta chains as cytomegalovirus-associated. V- and J-gene trimming in TCR beta was tied to a missense DCLRE1C variant by an analysis performed later. Later on, an analysis tied roughly 17,000 TCR beta sequences to HLA alleles at 0.05 false discovery rate.

Regarding this clone: Its antigen is as yet unknown.

Germline CDR1 and CDR2: WNHNN and SYGVQD (reference sequence). Trimming took 4 bases from V and 7 from J; bases not matched to a gene: 7. CDR3 length equals 16 residues. The specimen sequenced was PBMCs. The chain uses TRBV10-1 and TRBJ2-1, with 13 positions matching TRBD2. The sequence was obtained from a male donor in good health and CMV-seropositive. The CDR3 DNA reads as TGCGCCAGCAGTGTTGCCGGGACTAGCGGGAAGAATGAGCAGTTCTTC. Translation: CASSVAGTSGKNEQFF.